A single sample is the source of the 23 T cell receptor beta chains below, sequenced in a study of cytotoxic CD8 clonotypes in ibrutinib-treated CLL. Libraries were prepared by immunoSEQ multiplex PCR; TCRdb keeps only in-frame clonotypes and omits some of them. Here the sample spans some 200,000 clones, about three quarters being singletons. This specimen consisted of PBMCs, obtained after 12 months of ibrutinib treatment. The receptors shown here come from a human donor with chronic lymphocytic leukemia.

The chain joins TRBV28 to TRBJ2-1; 16 bases line up with TRBD2. Germline V gives CDR1 MDHEN, CDR2 SYDVKM. The CDR3 has 17 residues. V dropped 5 bases and J dropped 7; count of bases not matched to a gene: 8. CDR3 coding DNA: TGTGCCAGCAGTACGGGACTAGCGGGAGGGCCGGGGAATGAGCAGTTCTTC. Translated, it gives CASSTGLAGGPGNEQFF.

The CDR3 DNA reads TGTGCCAGCAGCTTAGGAACAGGGATTAACACAGATACGCAGTATTTT. It codes for CASSLGTGINTDTQYF. The rearrangement uses TRBV11-1 and TRBJ2-3; D possibly corresponds to TRBD1 (6 bases). Germline loops: CDR1 SGHAT, CDR2 FQDESV (reference sequence). V was pared by 1 base and J by 2 bases, with 13 bases between. The CDR3 is 16 residues long.

The chain couples TRBV9 to TRBJ2-1; 8 bases match TRBD1. Per germline, CDR1 SGDLS and CDR2 YYNGEE. This CDR3 is 13 amino acids long. The V segment lost 5 bases and the J segment 6 bases; nucleotides outside the gene matches: 4. The CDR3 region has the DNA TGTGCCAGCAGTTCAGACAGGGGCAATGAGCAGTTCTTC. Its translation is CASSSDRGNEQFF.

This clone came up a few times. The chain recombines TRBV7-6 with TRBJ2-7; the match to TRBD1 covers 9 bases. Looked up from germline, CDR1 is SGHVS and CDR2 is FNYEAQ. The CDR3 consists of 13 residues. Germline trimming cut 3 bases from V and 5 bases from J; bases unmatched to any gene: 2. The CDR3 here is CASSLTGGNEQYF. The CDR3 nucleotides are TGTGCCAGCAGCTTGACAGGGGGAAACGAGCAGTACTTC.

The chain is built from TRBV4-1 and TRBJ1-5; 8 nucleotides align to TRBD1. CDR3 length: 17 residues. CDR1 and CDR2 from the germline V gene are MGHRA and YSYEKL. J gave up 0 bases and V 4 bases, and 8 bases lay outside the gene matches. The CDR3 loop is CASSLLRGLASNQPQHF. CDR3 in DNA: TGCGCCAGCAGCCTTCTCAGGGGGCTAGCTAGCAATCAGCCCCAGCATTTT.

On this clone: The sample contains more than one DNA sequence encoding this CDR3. The J gene is TRBJ1-5, the V gene TRBV7-2; 7 nucleotides match TRBD1. CDR3 length: 15 residues. Germline V gene lookup returns CDR1 SGHTA and CDR2 FQGNSA. After removal of 1 base from V and 2 bases from J, the junction contained 2 bases not matched to a gene. DNA for the CDR3: TGTGCCAGCAGCTTAGAAGGGGGCGGCAATCAGCCCCAGCATTTT. It is translated as CASSLEGGGNQPQHF.

The rearrangement joins TRBV27 to TRBJ1-5, with TRBD1 matching over 8 bases. From germline, CDR1 is MNHEY and CDR2 SMNVEV (reference sequence). The CDR3 sequence is 14 residues long. J was trimmed by 6 bases and V by 5 bases; bases with no gene match: 6. The CDR3, as DNA: TGTGCCAGCAGTCCCCAGGGGGCTCGTCAGCCCCAGCATTTT. It codes for CASSPQGARQPQHF.

J is TRBJ2-7 and V is TRBV30; 8 bases map to TRBD2. The J segment lost 0 bases and the V segment lost 1 base, leaving 8 bases of the junction unmatched. Germline loops: CDR1 GTSNPN, CDR2 SVGIG (reference sequence). The CDR3 is 16 residues long. CDR3 region: CAWSELAATGSYEQYF. Written as DNA, the CDR3 is TGTGCCTGGAGTGAACTAGCGGCTACAGGCTCCTACGAGCAGTACTTC.

This clone was observed a single time. The chain recombines TRBV15 with TRBJ2-7; TRBD1 aligns across 8 bases. The CDR3 totals 15 residues. CDR1 and CDR2 (germline): LNHNV, YYDKDF (reference sequence). Unmatched junction bases numbered 4, after V lost 3 bases and J lost 0 bases. The CDR3 protein is CATSRDRAGSYEQYF. In DNA, the CDR3 is TGTGCCACCAGCAGGGACAGGGCCGGCTCCTACGAGCAGTACTTC.

This clone came up a few times. The chain joins TRBV25-1 to TRBJ1-4; the D gene is possibly TRBD1 (5 bases). V was clipped by 0 bases and J by 0 bases, with 14 bases between them. The germline CDR1 and CDR2 sequences are MGHDK and SYGVNS. CDR3 length equals 18 residues. In DNA form, the CDR3 reads TGTGCCAGCAGTGAATATGAGGGGACGGCAGCAACTAATGAAAAACTGTTTTTT. Its translation is CASSEYEGTAATNEKLFF.

This clone was seen just once. The chain carries TRBV7-9 and TRBJ2-1; D ambiguous. Trimming removed 6 bases from V and 5 bases from J, with 11 bases in between. Germline assignment: CDR1 SEHNR and CDR2 FQNEAQ (reference sequence). This CDR3 is 13 amino acids long. CDR3 loop: CASSFGSNNEQFF. DNA of the CDR3: TGTGCCAGCAGTTTTGGGTCTAACAATGAGCAGTTCTTC. The full variable domain, in which reference TRBV7-9 and TRBJ2-1 provide the parts outside the CDR3, is DTGVSQNPRHKITKRGQNVTFRCDPISEHNRLYWYRQTLGQGPEFLTYFQNEAQLEKSRLLSDRFSAERPKGSFSTLEIQRTEQGDSAMYLCASSFGSNNEQFFGPGTRLTVL.

The chain couples TRBV5-6 to TRBJ2-7; 13 positions match TRBD2. Per germline, CDR1 SGHDT and CDR2 YYEEEE. The V gene end was trimmed by 7 bases and the J gene end by 7 bases; junction bases not matched to a gene: 5. CDR3 length equals 13 residues. CDR3 protein: CASGTSGNWEQYF. CDR3 sequence (DNA): TGTGCCAGCGGGACTAGCGGGAATTGGGAGCAGTACTTC.

This clone was seen a few times. The chain uses TRBV5-1 and TRBJ2-1, with 10 bases identical to TRBD1. The trim removed 6 bases at V and 2 bases at J, leaving 5 bases unmatched. The CDR3 covers 15 residues. Germline V gene data show CDR1 as SGHRS and CDR2 as YFSETQ. CDR3 coding DNA: TGCGCCAGCAATGACGGGACAGGGGCCTACAATGAGCAGTTCTTC. This encodes CASNDGTGAYNEQFF.

This clone came up a few times. V usage is TRBV29-1 and J usage is TRBJ1-1; a weak D match, TRBD1 (5 bases). This CDR3 is built from 11 residues. Germline V lookup: CDR1 SQVTM, CDR2 ANQGSEA. The V and J ends lost 7 bases and 0 bases respectively, with 6 bases between them. CDR3 sequence: CSGGMNTEAFF. The CDR3 DNA follows: TGCAGCGGGGGGATGAACACTGAAGCTTTCTTT.

This clone has just a few counts. V is TRBV2 and J is TRBJ1-5; D gene uncertain. V was shortened by 2 bases and J by 6 bases, with 17 bases between the two germline ends. CDR1 and CDR2 from the germline V gene are SNHLY and FYNNEI. The CDR3 extends over 16 amino acids. The CDR3 bases are TGTGCCAGCAGTGAAATCACAGCGGGCAGTTCTCAGCCCCAGCATTTT. It yields the protein CASSEITAGSSQPQHF.

V gene TRBV30 combines with J gene TRBJ1-3; D might be TRBD1 (6 bases). The CDR3 covers 16 residues. V dropped 3 bases and J dropped 2 bases, with 17 bases sitting between them. From germline, CDR1 is GTSNPN and CDR2 SVGIG (reference sequence). This CDR3 reads CAWRKDQGLAGNTIYF. In DNA form, the CDR3 reads TGTGCCTGGAGGAAAGATCAGGGGCTGGCTGGAAACACCATATATTTT.

As to this clone: A read error may account for a junction end that differs from germline. The V and J genes are TRBV7-7 and TRBJ2-3, with TRBD2 matching over 14 bases. The germline gives CDR1 SSHAT, CDR2 FNYEAQ (reference sequence). The CDR3 totals 15 residues. DNA of the CDR3: TGTGCTAGCAGCCAGACTAGCGGGAGGGGTAATACGCAGTATTTT. Protein: CASSQTSGRGNTQYF.

The V and J genes are TRBV5-1 and TRBJ1-1; perhaps TRBD1 as D (5 bases). From germline, CDR1 is SGHRS and CDR2 YFSETQ. This CDR3 has 13 residues. The V gene lost 7 bases and the J gene lost 4 bases, with 14 bases spanning the gap. The CDR3 DNA reads TGCGCCAGCTCGGGGGTAAGGAGCACTGAAGCTTTCTTT. It specifies CASSGVRSTEAFF.

The J gene is TRBJ2-7, the V gene TRBV4-3; D call uncertain. The CDR3 loop spans 14 amino acids. Germline V CDR1 and CDR2: LGHNA, YSLEER. Trimming shortened V by 0 bases and J by 3 bases, and 9 bases separated the two germline ends. DNA of the CDR3: TGCGCCAGCAGCCAAGAGGAACTGAACTACGAGCAGTACTTC. This encodes CASSQEELNYEQYF.

The rearrangement uses TRBV9 and TRBJ1-6, with D unclear. CDR1 is SGDLS and CDR2 is YYNGEE in the germline V gene. This CDR3 is built from 14 residues. V was shortened by 0 bases and J by 11 bases, with 12 bases between the two germline ends. The CDR3 loop is CASSVGGAVTPLHF. CDR3 nucleotide sequence: TGTGCCAGCAGCGTAGGAGGCGCAGTGACACCCCTCCACTTT.

This sequence joins TRBV25-1 and TRBJ1-2, with D possibly matching TRBD1 (6 bases). CDR3 length: 16 amino acids. Germline values: CDR1 MGHDK, CDR2 SYGVNS. Trimming shortened V by 5 bases and J by 4 bases, and 20 bases separated the two germline ends. For the CDR3, the DNA is TGTGCCAGCAGTCCCTTGACAGGCCCCCTAGGCTATGGCTACACCTTC. Its translation is CASSPLTGPLGYGYTF.

This clone was seen only once. This chain connects TRBV9 to TRBJ1-3, with 7 bases fitting TRBD1. V trimming: 3 bases; J trimming: 0 bases; junction bases outside the gene matches: 3. The CDR3 is 15 amino acids. CDR1 is SGDLS and CDR2 is YYNGEE in the germline V gene. This chain's CDR3 is CASSADRSSGNTIYF. CDR3 DNA sequence: TGTGCCAGCAGCGCGGACAGGAGCTCTGGAAACACCATATATTTT.

This clone was observed a single time. The V call is TRBV7-8, the J call TRBJ2-1, with 8 positions matching TRBD2. Germline V gene data show CDR1 as SGHVS and CDR2 as FQNEAQ. V gave up 1 base and J gave up 9 bases; unmatched junction bases: 14. The CDR3 sequence is 17 residues long. In DNA form, the CDR3 reads TGTGCCAGCAGCTTAGGCACCGGGACTAGGACCTGGGGTGAGCAGTTCTTC. It codes for CASSLGTGTRTWGEQFF.